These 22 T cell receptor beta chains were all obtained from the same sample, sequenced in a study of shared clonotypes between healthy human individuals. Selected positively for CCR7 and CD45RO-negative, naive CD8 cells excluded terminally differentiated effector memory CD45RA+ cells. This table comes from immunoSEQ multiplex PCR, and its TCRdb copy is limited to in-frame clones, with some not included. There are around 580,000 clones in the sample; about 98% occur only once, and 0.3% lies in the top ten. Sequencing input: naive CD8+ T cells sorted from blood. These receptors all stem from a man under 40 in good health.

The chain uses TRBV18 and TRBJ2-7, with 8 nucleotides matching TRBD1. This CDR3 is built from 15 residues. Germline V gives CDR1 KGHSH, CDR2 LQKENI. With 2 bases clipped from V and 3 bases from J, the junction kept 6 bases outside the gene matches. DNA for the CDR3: TGTGCCAGCTCACCAAAGACAGGGGAACTCTACGAGCAGTACTTC. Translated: CASSPKTGELYEQYF. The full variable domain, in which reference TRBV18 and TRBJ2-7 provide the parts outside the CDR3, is NAGVMQNPRHLVRRRGQEARLRCSPMKGHSHVYWYRQLPEEGLKFMVYLQKENIIDESGMPKERFSAEFPKEGPSILRIQQVVRGDSAAYFCASSPKTGELYEQYFGPGTRLTVT.

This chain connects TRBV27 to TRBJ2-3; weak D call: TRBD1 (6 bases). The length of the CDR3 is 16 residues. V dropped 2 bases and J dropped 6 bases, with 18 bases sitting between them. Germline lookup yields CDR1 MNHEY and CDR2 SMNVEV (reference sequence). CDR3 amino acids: CASSLTTGPTLDTQYF. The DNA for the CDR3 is TGTGCCAGCAGTTTAACAACAGGGCCAACGTTGGATACGCAGTATTTT.

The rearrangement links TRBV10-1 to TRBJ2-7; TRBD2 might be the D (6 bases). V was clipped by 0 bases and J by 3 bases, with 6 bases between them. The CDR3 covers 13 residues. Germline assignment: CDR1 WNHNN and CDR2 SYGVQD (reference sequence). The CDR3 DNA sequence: TGCGCCAGCAGTGAGTCGCGGGACTACGAGCAGTACTTC. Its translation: CASSESRDYEQYF.

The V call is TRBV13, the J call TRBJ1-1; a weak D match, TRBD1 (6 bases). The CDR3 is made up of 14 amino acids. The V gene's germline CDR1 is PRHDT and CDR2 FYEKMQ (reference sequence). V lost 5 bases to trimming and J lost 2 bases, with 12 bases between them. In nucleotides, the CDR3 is TGTGCCAGCAGCATCGAGGGGGGCAACACTGAAGCTTTCTTT. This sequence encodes CASSIEGGNTEAFF.

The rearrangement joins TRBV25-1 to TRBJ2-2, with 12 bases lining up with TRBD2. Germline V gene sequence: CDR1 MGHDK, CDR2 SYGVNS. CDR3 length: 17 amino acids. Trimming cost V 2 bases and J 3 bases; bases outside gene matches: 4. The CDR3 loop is CASSELAGGPDTGELFF. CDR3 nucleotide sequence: TGTGCCAGCAGTGAACTAGCGGGAGGGCCGGACACCGGGGAGCTGTTTTTT.

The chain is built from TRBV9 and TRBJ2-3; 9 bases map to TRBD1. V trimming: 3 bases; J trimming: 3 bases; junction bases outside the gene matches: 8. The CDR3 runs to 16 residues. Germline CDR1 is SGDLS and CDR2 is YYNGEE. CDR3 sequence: CASSDVTGGGTDTQYF. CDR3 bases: TGTGCCAGCAGCGATGTGACAGGGGGTGGGACAGATACGCAGTATTTT.

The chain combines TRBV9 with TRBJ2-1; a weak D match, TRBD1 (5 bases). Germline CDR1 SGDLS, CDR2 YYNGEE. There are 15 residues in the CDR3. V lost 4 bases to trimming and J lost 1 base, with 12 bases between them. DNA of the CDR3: TGTGCCAGCAGCCCTGACAGATATTCCTACAATGAGCAGTTCTTC. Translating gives CASSPDRYSYNEQFF.

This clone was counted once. The CDR3 sequence is CASSPGGDYGYTF. CDR3 nucleotide sequence: TGTGCCAGCAGCCCAGGGGGAGACTATGGCTACACCTTC. The chain has TRBV9 and TRBJ1-2, with 7 bases identical to TRBD1. Germline CDR1 reads SGDLS; CDR2 reads YYNGEE. The CDR3 loop spans 13 amino acids. V was pared by 4 bases and J by 3 bases, with 3 bases of the junction left unmatched.

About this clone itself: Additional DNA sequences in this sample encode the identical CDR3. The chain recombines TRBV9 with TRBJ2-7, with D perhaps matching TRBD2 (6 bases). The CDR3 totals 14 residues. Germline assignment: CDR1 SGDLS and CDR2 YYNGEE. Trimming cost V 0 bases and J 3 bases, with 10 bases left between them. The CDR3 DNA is TGTGCCAGCAGCGTAGGGGGGGAAAACTACGAGCAGTACTTC. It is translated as CASSVGGENYEQYF. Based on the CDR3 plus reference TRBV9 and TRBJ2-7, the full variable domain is DSGVTQTPKHLITATGQRVTLRCSPRSGDLSVYWYQQSLDQGLQFLIQYYNGEERAKGNILERFSAQQFPDLHSELNLSSLELGDSALYFCASSVGGENYEQYFGPGTRLTVT.

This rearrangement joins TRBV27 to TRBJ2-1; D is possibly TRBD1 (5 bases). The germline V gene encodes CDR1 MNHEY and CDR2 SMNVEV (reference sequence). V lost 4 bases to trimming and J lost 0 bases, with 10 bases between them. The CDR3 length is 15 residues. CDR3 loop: CASSSSGNSYNEQFF. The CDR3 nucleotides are TGTGCCAGCAGTTCATCAGGGAACTCCTACAATGAGCAGTTCTTC.

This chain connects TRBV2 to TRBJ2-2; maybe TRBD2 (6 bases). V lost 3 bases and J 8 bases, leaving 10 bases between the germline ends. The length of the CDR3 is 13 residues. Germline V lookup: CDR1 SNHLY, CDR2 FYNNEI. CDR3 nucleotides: TGTGCCAGCAGTGAGGAGGGGTCGGGGGAGCTGTTTTTT. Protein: CASSEEGSGELFF.

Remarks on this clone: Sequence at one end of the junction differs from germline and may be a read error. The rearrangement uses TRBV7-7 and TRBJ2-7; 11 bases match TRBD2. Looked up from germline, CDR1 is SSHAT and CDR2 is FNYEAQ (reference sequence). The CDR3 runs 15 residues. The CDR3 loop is CASSLGTSGSYEQYF. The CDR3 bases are TGTGCTAGCAGCCTAGGGACTAGCGGATCATACGAGCAGTACTTC.

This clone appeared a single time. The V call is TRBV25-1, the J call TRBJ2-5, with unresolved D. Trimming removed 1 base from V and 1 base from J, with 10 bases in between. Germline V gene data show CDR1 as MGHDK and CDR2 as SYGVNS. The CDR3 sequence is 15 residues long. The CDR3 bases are TGTGCCAGCAGTGAATTTGGGATACCCCAAGAGACCCAGTACTTC. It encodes CASSEFGIPQETQYF.

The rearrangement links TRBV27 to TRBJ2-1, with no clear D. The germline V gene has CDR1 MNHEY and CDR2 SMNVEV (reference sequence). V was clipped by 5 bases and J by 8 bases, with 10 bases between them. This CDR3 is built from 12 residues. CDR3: CASSGVGDEQFF. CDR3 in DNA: TGTGCCAGCAGTGGCGTCGGCGATGAGCAGTTCTTC.

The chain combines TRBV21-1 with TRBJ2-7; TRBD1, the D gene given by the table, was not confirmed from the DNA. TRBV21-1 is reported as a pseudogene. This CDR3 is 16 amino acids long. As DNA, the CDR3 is TGTGCCAGCAGCAGCCTGGGACAGCTCCTTTCCTACGAGCAGTACTTC. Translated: CASSSLGQLLSYEQYF.

In DNA form, the CDR3 reads TGTGCCATCAGTGAGTCGGGACTAGCGGAGTTCCTCACAGATACGCAGTATTTT. This sequence encodes CAISESGLAEFLTDTQYF. The chain links TRBV10-3 to TRBJ2-3; 11 bases are shared with TRBD2. The CDR3 consists of 18 residues. V dropped 0 bases and J dropped 2; count of bases not matched to a gene: 7. Germline V gives CDR1 ENHRY, CDR2 SYGVKD.

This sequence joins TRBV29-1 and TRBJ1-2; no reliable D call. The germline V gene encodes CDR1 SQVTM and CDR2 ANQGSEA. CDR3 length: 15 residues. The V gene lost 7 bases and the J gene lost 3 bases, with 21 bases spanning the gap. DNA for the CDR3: TGCAGCGCCCGGATCCGGGTGACGGTTGACTATGGCTACACCTTC. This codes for CSARIRVTVDYGYTF. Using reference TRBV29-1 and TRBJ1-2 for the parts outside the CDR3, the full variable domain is SAVISQKPSRDICQRGTSLTIQCQVDSQVTMMFWYRQQPGQSLTLIATANQGSEATYESGFVIDKFPISRPNLTFSTLTVSNMSPEDSSIYLCSARIRVTVDYGYTFGSGTRLTVV.

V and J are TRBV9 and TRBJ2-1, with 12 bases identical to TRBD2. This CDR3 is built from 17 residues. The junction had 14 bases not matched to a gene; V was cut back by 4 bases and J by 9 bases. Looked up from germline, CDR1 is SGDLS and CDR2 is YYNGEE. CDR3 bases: TGTGCCAGCAGCCCTCACCCCACTAGCGGGAGGCGTGGTGAGCAGTTCTTC. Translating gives CASSPHPTSGRRGEQFF.

The CDR3 reads CSAGRGSDTQYF. The CDR3 region has the DNA TGCAGCGCAGGAAGGGGCTCAGATACGCAGTATTTT. This rearrangement joins TRBV29-1 to TRBJ2-3; D possibly corresponds to TRBD1 (5 bases). Germline V gene lookup returns CDR1 SQVTM and CDR2 ANQGSEA. The CDR3 sequence is 12 residues long. V dropped 7 bases and J dropped 4 bases, with 12 bases sitting between them.

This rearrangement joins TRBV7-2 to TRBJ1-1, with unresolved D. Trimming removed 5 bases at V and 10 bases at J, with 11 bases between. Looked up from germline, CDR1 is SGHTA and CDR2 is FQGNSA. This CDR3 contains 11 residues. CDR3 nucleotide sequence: TGTGCCAGCAGCCACCTAATGGGAGCTTTCTTT. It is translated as CASSHLMGAFF. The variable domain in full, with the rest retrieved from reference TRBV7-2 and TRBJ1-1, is GAGVSQSPSNKVTEKGKDVELRCDPISGHTALYWYRQSLGQGLEFLIYFQGNSAPDKSGLPSDRFSAERTGGSVSTLTIQRTQQEDSAVYLCASSHLMGAFFGQGTRLTVV.

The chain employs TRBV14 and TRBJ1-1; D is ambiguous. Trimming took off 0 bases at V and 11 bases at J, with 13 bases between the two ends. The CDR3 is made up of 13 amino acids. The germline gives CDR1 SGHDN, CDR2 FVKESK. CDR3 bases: TGTGCCAGCAGCCAAGATGAGGGATGGCGGGCTTTCTTT. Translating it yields CASSQDEGWRAFF.

CDR3 bases: TGCGCCAGCAGCTTGGCAGGACTAGTCTTGAGTGAGCAGTTCTTC. This translates into CASSLAGLVLSEQFF. The V and J genes are TRBV5-1 and TRBJ2-1; TRBD2 matches at 7 bases. The CDR3 loop spans 15 amino acids. The V gene end was trimmed by 0 bases and the J gene end by 9 bases; junction bases not matched to a gene: 9. CDR1 and CDR2 from the germline V gene are SGHRS and YFSETQ.